This is a list of T cell receptor beta chains from one sample in a study of blood T cell repertoires in COVID-19. Produced via immunoSEQ multiplex PCR; TCRdb's table is partial and in-frame only. Of about 77,000 clones detected, roughly 90% appear once; the ten largest clones hold about 16%. The sample taken for sequencing was peripheral blood. The receptors stem from a woman older than 75 with active or convalescent COVID-19. Both conserved end residues are part of each CDR3. The D gene is left open where the match is weak. A row's size may be missing; if present it is once, few, many or a size class.

clone size	D gene	J gene	V gene	CDR3 protein	CDR3 DNA
.	TRBD2	TRBJ2-1	TRBV4-2	CASSQDGGGYNEQFF	TGTGCCAGCAGCCAAGATGGGGGGGGGTACAATGAGCAGTTCTTC
few	TRBD1	TRBJ1-4	TRBV28	CASRPQGAATNEKLFF	TGTGCCAGCAGGCCACAGGGGGCCGCAACTAATGAAAAACTGTTTTTT
few	TRBD1	TRBJ1-6	TRBV5-6	CASSSDRENSPLHF	TGTGCCAGCAGCTCGGACAGGGAAAATTCACCCCTCCACTTT
.	.	TRBJ2-6	TRBV27	CASSYQGSSGANVLTF	TGTGCCAGCAGTTACCAAGGGAGCTCTGGGGCCAACGTCCTGACTTTC
.	TRBD2	TRBJ2-3	TRBV6-2/TRBV6-3	CASSYSTAGGRTDTQYF	TGTGCCAGCAGTTACTCGACGGCGGGGGGCCGCACAGATACGCAGTATTTT
.	.	TRBJ2-5	TRBV25-1	CASNPLTGFETQYF	TGTGCCAGCAACCCCTTAACAGGGTTCGAGACCCAGTACTTC
.	.	TRBJ1-5	TRBV19	CASSSDRSRYSNQPQHF	TGTGCCAGTAGTTCCGACAGGAGCCGATATAGCAATCAGCCCCAGCATTTT
.	TRBD1	TRBJ2-5	TRBV7-3	CASSLTGTGYKETQYF	TGTGCCAGCAGCTTAACCGGGACAGGGTATAAAGAGACCCAGTACTTC
once	TRBD2	TRBJ2-5	TRBV4-1	CASSQPLEAGGRETQYF	TGCGCCAGCAGCCAACCTTTGGAAGCGGGGGGAAGAGAGACCCAGTACTTC
.	.	TRBJ1-5	TRBV7-5	CVRSRGRQGAQNQPQHF	TGTGTCAGAAGCCGTGGGCGCCAGGGGGCGCAAAATCAGCCCCAGCATTTT
.	TRBD1	TRBJ1-6	TRBV19	CASSIRTGGRGSPLHF	TGTGCCAGTAGTATAAGGACAGGGGGCAGGGGTTCACCCCTCCACTTT
.	.	TRBJ2-3	TRBV4-1	CASSPEGGRDTQYF	TGCGCCAGCAGCCCAGAGGGGGGGCGGGATACGCAGTATTTT
.	.	TRBJ1-2	TRBV4-3	CASSQGGRYGYTF	TGCGCCAGCAGCCAAGGGGGCCGCTATGGCTACACCTTC
once	TRBD1	TRBJ1-5	TRBV7-2	CASSLSPDRGHQPQHF	TGTGCCAGCAGCTTATCCCCCGACAGGGGCCATCAGCCCCAGCATTTT
.	.	TRBJ1-6	TRBV7-9	CASSLDLPGLGTPTLHF	TGTGCCAGCAGCTTAGATCTCCCCGGACTGGGAACTCCCACCCTCCACTTT
.	.	TRBJ1-2	TRBV27	CASKNGGVRYGYTF	TGTGCCAGCAAAAACGGAGGAGTACGGTATGGCTACACCTTC
.	TRBD1	TRBJ2-7	TRBV11-2	CASSLGQGNEQYF	TGTGCCAGCAGCCTGGGACAGGGTAACGAGCAGTACTTC
.	.	TRBJ2-3	TRBV5-1	CASSSQTGDTQYF	TGCGCCAGCAGCTCCCAGACTGGAGATACGCAGTATTTT
few	.	TRBJ1-1	TRBV7-9	CASSLEGLLNTEAFF	TGTGCCAGCAGCTTAGAGGGACTCTTGAACACTGAAGCTTTCTTT
once	.	TRBJ2-3	TRBV4-3	CASSQDPPRGGSVDTQYF	TGCGCCAGCAGCCAAGATCCCCCGCGCGGGGGCTCTGTAGATACGCAGTATTTT
.	TRBD1	TRBJ1-1	TRBV6-5	CASPGQGYTEAFF	TGTGCCAGCCCTGGACAGGGGTACACTGAAGCTTTCTTT
.	TRBD2	TRBJ2-7	TRBV19	CASSSGTSGDEQYF	TGTGCCAGTAGCTCCGGGACTAGCGGGGACGAGCAGTACTTC
.	.	TRBJ1-2	TRBV6-5	CASALRSLVTYGYTF	TGTGCCAGCGCCCTGAGGTCCCTCGTGACCTATGGCTACACCTTC
.	TRBD2	TRBJ2-7	TRBV7-2	CASSPERGGYEQYF	TGTGCCAGCAGCCCCGAGCGGGGCGGGTACGAGCAGTACTTC
.	TRBD2	TRBJ2-7	TRBV6-1	CASSEWTGGYEQYF	TGTGCCAGCAGTGAATGGACGGGGGGGTACGAGCAGTACTTC
.	.	TRBJ1-1	TRBV5-1	CASSLGEIKNTEAFF	TGCGCCAGCAGCTTGGGGGAGATCAAGAACACTGAAGCTTTCTTT
.	TRBD1	TRBJ2-2	TRBV12-5	CASGPGTGRDTGELFF	TGTGCTAGTGGTCCCGGGACAGGGAGGGACACCGGGGAGCTGTTTTTT
.	TRBD2	TRBJ2-1	TRBV27	CASSFLSLAGGSSYNEQFF	TGTGCCAGCAGTTTCCTCTCCTTGGCGGGGGGTAGCTCCTACAATGAGCAGTTCTTC
.	TRBD1	TRBJ2-7	TRBV5-1	CASSLGTGVYYEQYF	TGCGCCAGCAGCTTAGGGACAGGGGTTTACTACGAGCAGTACTTC
.	TRBD1	TRBJ1-5	TRBV28	CASTTTGENQPQHF	TGTGCCAGCACCACAACAGGGGAGAATCAGCCCCAGCATTTT
once	TRBD1	TRBJ1-2	TRBV19	CASRTGIYGYTF	TGTGCCAGTAGGACAGGGATCTATGGCTACACCTTC
once	TRBD1	TRBJ1-4	TRBV6-5	CASSYSDRETEKLFF	TGTGCCAGCAGTTACTCGGACAGGGAGACTGAAAAACTGTTTTTT
.	.	TRBJ2-6	TRBV4-3	CASSQSGSGANVLTF	TGCGCCAGCAGCCAATCAGGCTCTGGGGCCAACGTCCTGACTTTC
.	TRBD2	TRBJ2-5	TRBV9	CASSVGTSGGLETQYF	TGTGCCAGCAGCGTAGGAACTAGCGGGGGTTTGGAGACCCAGTACTTC
.	.	TRBJ1-2	TRBV7-2	CASSKGGLGNYGYTF	TGTGCCAGCAGTAAGGGGGGGCTCGGTAACTATGGCTACACCTTC
.	.	TRBJ1-2	TRBV7-9	CASSDSLGGYTF	TGTGCCAGCAGCGACAGCTTGGGAGGCTACACCTTC
.	.	TRBJ1-1	TRBV29-1	CSVQGLMNTEAFF	TGCAGCGTTCAGGGATTGATGAACACTGAAGCTTTCTTT
.	.	TRBJ2-3	TRBV19	CASSIGGKGTDTQYF	TGTGCCAGTAGTATAGGAGGGAAAGGCACAGATACGCAGTATTTT
.	TRBD1	TRBJ1-4	TRBV5-1	CASSRQGGDEKLFF	TGCGCCAGCAGCCGACAGGGAGGAGATGAAAAACTGTTTTTT
once	.	TRBJ1-1	TRBV18	CATSDRTNTEAFF	TGTGCCACCTCCGACAGAACGAACACTGAAGCTTTCTTT
.	.	TRBJ1-1	TRBV27	CASSLGGPNTEAFF	TGTGCCAGCAGTTTGGGGGGGCCGAACACTGAAGCTTTCTTT
.	.	TRBJ2-3	TRBV29-1	CSVEYGAGTDTQYF	TGCAGCGTTGAATACGGAGCGGGCACAGATACGCAGTATTTT
few	.	TRBJ1-5	TRBV10-3	CAISGLGVGQPQHF	TGTGCCATCAGTGGCCTGGGAGTGGGTCAGCCCCAGCATTTT
.	TRBD2	TRBJ2-5	TRBV19	CASSKPTSGQETQYF	TGTGCCAGTAGTAAGCCGACTAGCGGCCAAGAGACCCAGTACTTC
once	.	TRBJ1-3	TRBV19	CASTLGRGWGNTIYF	TGTGCCAGTACCCTTGGGAGGGGCTGGGGAAACACCATATATTTT
.	.	TRBJ1-2	TRBV7-9	CASSLGQNYGYTF	TGTGCCAGCAGCCTGGGACAAAACTATGGCTACACCTTC
.	TRBD2	TRBJ2-3	TRBV11-1	CASSHSGSTDTQYF	TGTGCCAGCAGCCATAGCGGGAGCACAGATACGCAGTATTTT
.	.	TRBJ2-7	TRBV7-3	CASSLRGSDREQYF	TGTGCCAGCAGCTTACGGGGATCGGATCGGGAGCAGTACTTC
.	TRBD1	TRBJ2-3	TRBV3-1/TRBV3-2	CASRRQGATDTQYF	TGTGCCAGCAGACGACAGGGGGCCACAGATACGCAGTATTTT
few	.	TRBJ1-3	TRBV7-2	CASSSFAGAAGNTIYF	TGTGCCAGCAGCTCTTTCGCGGGGGCGGCTGGAAACACCATATATTTT
.	TRBD1	TRBJ1-5	TRBV7-9	CASSPGQGVNQPQHF	TGTGCCAGCAGCCCGGGACAGGGGGTAAATCAGCCCCAGCATTTT
.	.	TRBJ1-6	TRBV28	CASSLYRANSPLHF	TGTGCCAGCAGTTTATACAGGGCTAATTCACCCCTCCACTTT
once	.	TRBJ2-3	TRBV9	CASSVVASTDTQYF	TGTGCCAGCAGCGTAGTGGCTAGCACAGATACGCAGTATTTT
.	.	TRBJ1-1	TRBV19	CASSRGADKKAFF	TGTGCCAGTAGCCGCGGGGCGGACAAAAAAGCTTTCTTT
once	TRBD1	TRBJ1-3	TRBV7-9	CASSWQDRTLSAGNTIYF	TGTGCCAGCAGCTGGCAGGACAGGACTCTCTCTGCGGGAAACACCATATATTTT